Sequencing of this TCR beta chain was carried out in a study of cytomegalovirus exposure and HLA in healthy donors (TCRdb year 2017). Some background on the complete study: The roughly 650 repertoires of the first cohort and the 110 or so validation repertoires were produced on the same platform, according to a later analysis. The study aimed to test whether signatures of past pathogen exposure could be identified by cataloging public T cell receptors. To predict cytomegalovirus infection status, the study combined high-throughput TCR immunosequencing, statistical association of individual TCRs with disease status, and machine learning. In addition to the first cohort of approximately 650 subjects, a separate validation cohort of around 110 different subjects was used. General study outcomes and caveats: A total of 164 TCR beta chains were listed by the study as associated with cytomegalovirus. A later analysis lacked HLA typing for the validation cohort, so it scored co-occurrence in that cohort across all 110 or so repertoires. In vitro tests confirmed that a few of the cytomegalovirus-associated TCR beta chains recognize cytomegalovirus antigens. The classifier was reported to diagnose cytomegalovirus status with high specificity and sensitivity in both the original cohort and the validation cohort. Across donors, most TCR sequences were observed very rarely, whereas some public TCRs were present in many individuals. Of the cluster scores, roughly 95% were above 0 in a later analysis, which found that TCRs clustered in the first cohort also tended to co-occur in the 120 validation repertoires. The authors suggested that the approach could potentially be generalized to other disease states and immunological phenotypes.

The CDR3 goes from the cysteine to the phenylalanine over 16 residues. The retained sequence is limited to the CDR3, 48 bases, with the frame set at the first base. V has 1 base trimmed and J has 6 bases trimmed; junction bases matching no gene number 11. Per the germline V gene (reference sequence), SGHNT is the CDR1 and YYREEE is the CDR2. Separate from the roughly 660-subject first cohort, the validation cohort of more than 90 subjects was the group to which the donors belonged. Note on this clone: This receptor's antigen is unknown. No much larger clonotype is one base removed from it; base qualities were not supplied.

Library generation was performed with the immunoSEQ multiplex PCR assay. Per the original workflow: A statistical classification framework was built for diagnosing cytomegalovirus status from the catalog of TCR beta chain sequences. Held by TCRdb, this immuneACCESS table contains in-frame sequences only and omits some clones. Under half of the omission traces to an unresolved V gene where checked; the cause of the rest is unknown. The DNA was the basis for D and trimming; V, J and clone size are from that table. The sample data list 150,000 to 180,000 clones, and approximately 86% of these were observed just once. The ten largest clones take up about a fifth of the sample.

Specimen: PBMCs. The sequence was obtained from a man in his late teens or twenties in good health and CMV-seropositive. The chain is made from TRBV5-4 and TRBJ2-5; TRBD2 matches 8 bases in the middle. The nucleotide sequence is given as TGTGCCAGCAGCTTGTTCGGGGGGGCTCTGGAGAAGACCCAGTACTTC. This gives the protein CASSLFGGALEKTQYF.